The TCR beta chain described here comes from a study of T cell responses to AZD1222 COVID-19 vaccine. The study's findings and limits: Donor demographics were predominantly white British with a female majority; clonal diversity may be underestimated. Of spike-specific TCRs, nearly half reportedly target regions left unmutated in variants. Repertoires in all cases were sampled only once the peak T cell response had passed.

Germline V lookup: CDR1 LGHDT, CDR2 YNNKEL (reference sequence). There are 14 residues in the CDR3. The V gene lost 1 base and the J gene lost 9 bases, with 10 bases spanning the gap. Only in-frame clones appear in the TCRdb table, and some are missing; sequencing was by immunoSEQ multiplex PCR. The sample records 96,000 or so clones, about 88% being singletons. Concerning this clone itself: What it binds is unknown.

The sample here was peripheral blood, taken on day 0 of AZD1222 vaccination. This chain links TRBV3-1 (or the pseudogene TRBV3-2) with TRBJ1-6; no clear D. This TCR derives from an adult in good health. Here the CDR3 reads CASSQVQNGSPLHF. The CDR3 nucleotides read TGTGCCAGCAGCCAAGTTCAGAATGGTTCACCCCTCCACTTT.